The 15 T cell receptor beta chains given below trace back to one sample, sequenced in a study of blood T cell repertoires in COVID-19. The assay was immunoSEQ multiplex PCR, and TCRdb's table has in-frame clones only and misses some. The sample lists 250,000 to 350,000 clones, more than 75% occurring once. The specimen sequenced was peripheral blood. These receptors were taken from a woman in her 50s who had recovered from COVID-19.

Concerning this clone itself: The sample holds other DNA sequences that translate to the same CDR3. This chain links TRBV19 with TRBJ1-2; D remains ambiguous. The ends were cut back, 5 bases at V and 5 bases at J, with 9 bases in the middle. The CDR3 totals 12 residues. Germline CDR1 reads LNHDA; CDR2 reads SQIVND (reference sequence). The CDR3 loop reads CASSDRGYGYTF. DNA of the CDR3: TGTGCCAGTAGTGATCGGGGTTATGGCTACACCTTC.

The chain couples TRBV9 to TRBJ2-1, with D possibly TRBD1 on 5 matching bases. V was clipped by 3 bases and J by 0 bases, with 13 bases between them. The CDR3 sequence is 16 residues long. The germline V gene encodes CDR1 SGDLS and CDR2 YYNGEE. The CDR3 is CASSGKQATSYNEQFF. CDR3 nucleotide sequence: TGTGCCAGCAGCGGAAAACAGGCCACCTCCTACAATGAGCAGTTCTTC.

The chain is built from TRBV7-6 and TRBJ2-5; 7 positions agree with TRBD1. The ends lost 5 bases at V and 4 bases at J; junction bases unmatched: 13. Germline CDR1 reads SGHVS; CDR2 reads FNYEAQ. The CDR3 sequence is 16 residues long. The CDR3 DNA is TGTGCCAGCAGCGGTCGCGCAGGACAGGATGGAGAGACCCAGTACTTC. It specifies CASSGRAGQDGETQYF.

J is TRBJ1-1 and V is TRBV7-2; D possibly corresponds to TRBD1 (6 bases). This CDR3 contains 15 residues. Germline V lookup: CDR1 SGHTA, CDR2 FQGNSA. Trimming took off 5 bases at V and 1 base at J, with 14 bases between the two ends. The CDR3 DNA follows: TGTGCCAGCAGCCCCCGACAGGTTCGGAACACTGAAGCTTTCTTT. Encoded protein: CASSPRQVRNTEAFF.

The chain couples TRBV11-1 to TRBJ2-7; 8 bases map to TRBD1. The CDR3 is 14 amino acids. J was trimmed by 4 bases and V by 5 bases; bases with no gene match: 7. Germline lookup yields CDR1 SGHAT and CDR2 FQDESV (reference sequence). The CDR3 DNA is TGTGCCAGCAGCACCGAAACAGGGGGGTACGAGCAGTACTTC. Protein: CASSTETGGYEQYF.

Points on this clone: Other DNA sequences of this sample code for an identical CDR3. This chain joins TRBV3-1 (or the pseudogene TRBV3-2) and TRBJ1-2; D perhaps matches TRBD1 (6 bases). Trimming shortened V by 0 bases and J by 8 bases, and 10 bases separated the two germline ends. CDR1 and CDR2 from the germline V gene are LGHDT and YNNKEL (reference sequence). The CDR3 loop spans 13 amino acids. The CDR3 here is CASSQDRQGGYTF. The CDR3 region has the DNA TGTGCCAGCAGCCAAGATCGGCAGGGGGGCTACACCTTC.

The V and J genes are TRBV28 and TRBJ2-1; 11 nucleotides agree with TRBD2. This CDR3 contains 15 residues. Germline lookup yields CDR1 MDHEN and CDR2 SYDVKM. V gave up 6 bases and J gave up 10 bases; unmatched junction bases: 11. The CDR3 DNA reads as TGTGCCAGCAGCTACCCCGGACTAGCGGGTGTAGAGCAGTTCTTC. Encoded protein: CASSYPGLAGVEQFF.

The V and J genes are TRBV29-1 and TRBJ1-1; possibly TRBD1 for D (6 bases). The CDR3 totals 13 residues. Germline V CDR1 and CDR2: SQVTM, ANQGSEA. Trimming took 5 bases from V and 1 from J, leaving 11 bases between them. The CDR3 DNA sequence: TGCAGCGTTTTTGACAGGACGAACACTGAAGCTTTCTTT. Its protein product is CSVFDRTNTEAFF.

The V call is TRBV30, the J call TRBJ1-1; perhaps TRBD1 as D (5 bases). Germline V gene lookup returns CDR1 GTSNPN and CDR2 SVGIG (reference sequence). The CDR3 has 14 amino acids. With 4 bases removed from V and 7 bases from J, the gap between germline ends came to 19 bases. The CDR3 DNA is TGTGCCTGGACATATAAGGGACTTTCTCTTGAAGCTTTCTTT. The encoded protein is CAWTYKGLSLEAFF.

The rearrangement uses TRBV19 and TRBJ2-7; no firm D call. The germline V and J ends were trimmed by 3 bases and 6 bases, with 18 bases remaining between them. The germline V gene encodes CDR1 LNHDA and CDR2 SQIVND (reference sequence). The CDR3 runs 15 residues. Written as DNA, the CDR3 is TGTGCCAGTAGTATTTCGGCTGCGAGCGTCCGCGAGCAGTACTTC. It translates to CASSISAASVREQYF. Variable domain in full (rest from reference TRBV19 and TRBJ2-7): DGGITQSPKYLFRKEGQNVTLSCEQNLNHDAMYWYRQDPGQGLRLIYYSQIVNDFQKGDIAEGYSVSREKKESFPLTVTSAQKNPTAFYLCASSISAASVREQYFGPGTRLTVT.

This clone was observed a handful of times. The chain uses TRBV5-1 and TRBJ2-3, with D possibly being TRBD2 (6 bases). Germline values: CDR1 SGHRS, CDR2 YFSETQ. This CDR3 region has 17 residues. V gave up 0 bases and J gave up 0 bases, with 14 bases separating them. The CDR3 bases are TGCGCCAGCAGCTTGGTCCAGGGAGGCTCTAGCACAGATACGCAGTATTTT. Its translation is CASSLVQGGSSTDTQYF.

As regards this clone: Within the sample, other DNA sequences also encode this same CDR3. The chain is built from TRBV27 and TRBJ1-2; D call uncertain. Germline CDR1 and CDR2: MNHEY and SMNVEV (reference sequence). The CDR3 contains 13 residues. The V and J ends lost 3 bases and 2 bases respectively, with 7 bases between them. This CDR3 reads CASSFSINYGYTF. Here the CDR3 DNA reads TGTGCCAGCAGTTTTTCTATAAACTATGGCTACACCTTC.

The V gene is TRBV7-6, the J gene TRBJ1-4; D perhaps matches TRBD1 (5 bases). In germline, CDR1 is SGHVS, CDR2 FNYEAQ. Trimming took 3 bases from V and 8 from J, leaving 16 bases between them. The CDR3 covers 15 residues. CDR3 loop: CASSFQGSTREKLFF. For the CDR3, the DNA is TGTGCCAGCAGCTTTCAGGGCTCCACGAGGGAAAAACTGTTTTTT.

The chain carries TRBV9 and TRBJ2-3, with TRBD2 matching 8 bases. The CDR3 is 17 residues long. The V and J ends lost 0 bases and 4 bases, in that order; junction bases with no gene match: 10. Germline CDR1 is SGDLS and CDR2 is YYNGEE. The DNA of the CDR3 is TGTGCCAGCAGCGTAGGTGGGGGGACTAGGGCCCCAGATACGCAGTATTTT. Protein sequence: CASSVGGGTRAPDTQYF.

This clone was seen only once. This sequence joins TRBV4-3 and TRBJ2-1; the D gene is possibly TRBD1 (5 bases). V was cut by 0 bases and J by 1 base, with 7 bases left in between. The CDR3 runs 15 residues. Germline loops: CDR1 LGHNA, CDR2 YSLEER. The CDR3 spells CASSQDRVSYNEQFF. CDR3 nucleotide sequence: TGCGCCAGCAGCCAAGACAGGGTTTCCTACAATGAGCAGTTCTTC.